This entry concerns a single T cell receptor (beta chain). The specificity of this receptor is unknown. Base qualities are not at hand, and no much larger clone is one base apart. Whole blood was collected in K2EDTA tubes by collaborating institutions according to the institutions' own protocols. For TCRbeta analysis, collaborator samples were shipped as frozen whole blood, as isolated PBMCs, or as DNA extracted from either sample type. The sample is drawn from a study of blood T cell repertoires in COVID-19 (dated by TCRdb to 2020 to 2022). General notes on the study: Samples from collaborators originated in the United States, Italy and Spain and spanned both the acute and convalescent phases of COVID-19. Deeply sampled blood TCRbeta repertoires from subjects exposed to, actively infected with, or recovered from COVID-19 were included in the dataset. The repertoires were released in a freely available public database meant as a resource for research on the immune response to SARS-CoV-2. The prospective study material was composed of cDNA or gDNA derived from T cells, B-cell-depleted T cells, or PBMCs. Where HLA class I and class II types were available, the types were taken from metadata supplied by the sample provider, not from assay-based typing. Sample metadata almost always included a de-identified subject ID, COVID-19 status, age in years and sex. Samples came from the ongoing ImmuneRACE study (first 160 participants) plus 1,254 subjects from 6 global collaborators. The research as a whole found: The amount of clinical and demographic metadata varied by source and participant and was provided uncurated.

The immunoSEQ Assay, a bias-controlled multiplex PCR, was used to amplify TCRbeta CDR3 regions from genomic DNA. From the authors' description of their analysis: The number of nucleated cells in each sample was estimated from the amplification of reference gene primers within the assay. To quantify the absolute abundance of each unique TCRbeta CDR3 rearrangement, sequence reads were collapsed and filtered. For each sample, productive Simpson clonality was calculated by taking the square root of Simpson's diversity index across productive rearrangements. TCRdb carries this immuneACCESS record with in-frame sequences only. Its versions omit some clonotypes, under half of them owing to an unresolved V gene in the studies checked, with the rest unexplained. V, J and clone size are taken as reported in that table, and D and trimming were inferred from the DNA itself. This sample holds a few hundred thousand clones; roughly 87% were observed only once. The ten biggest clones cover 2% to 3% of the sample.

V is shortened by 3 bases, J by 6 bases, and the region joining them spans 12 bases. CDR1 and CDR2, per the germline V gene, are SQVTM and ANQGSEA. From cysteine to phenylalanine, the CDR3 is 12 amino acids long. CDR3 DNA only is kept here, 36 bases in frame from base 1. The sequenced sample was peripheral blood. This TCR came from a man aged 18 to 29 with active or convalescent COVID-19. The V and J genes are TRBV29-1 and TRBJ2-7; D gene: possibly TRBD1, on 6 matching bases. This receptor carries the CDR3 CSVEDRDTEQYF. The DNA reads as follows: TGCAGCGTTGAGGACCGGGACACCGAGCAGTACTTC.